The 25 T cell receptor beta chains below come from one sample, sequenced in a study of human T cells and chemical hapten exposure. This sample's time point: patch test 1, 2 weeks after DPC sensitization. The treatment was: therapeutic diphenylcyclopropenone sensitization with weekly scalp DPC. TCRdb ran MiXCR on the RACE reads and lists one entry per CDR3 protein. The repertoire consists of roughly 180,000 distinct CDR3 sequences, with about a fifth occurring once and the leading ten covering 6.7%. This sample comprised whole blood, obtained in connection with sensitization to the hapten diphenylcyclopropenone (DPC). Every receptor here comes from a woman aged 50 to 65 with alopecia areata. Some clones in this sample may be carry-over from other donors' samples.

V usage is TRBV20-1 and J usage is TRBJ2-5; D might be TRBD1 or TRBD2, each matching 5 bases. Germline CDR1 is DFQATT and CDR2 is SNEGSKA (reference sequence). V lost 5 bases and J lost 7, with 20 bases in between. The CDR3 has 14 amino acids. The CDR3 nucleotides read TGCAGTGCTGGGTTAGCGTGGGGGATTGGGACCCAGTACTTC. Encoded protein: CSAGLAWGIGTQYF.

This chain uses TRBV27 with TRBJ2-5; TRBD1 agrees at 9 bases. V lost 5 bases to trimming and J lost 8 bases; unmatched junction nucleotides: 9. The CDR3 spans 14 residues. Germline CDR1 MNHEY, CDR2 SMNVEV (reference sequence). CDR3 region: CASSGPGQGLTQYF. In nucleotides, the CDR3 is TGTGCCAGCAGTGGCCCGGGACAGGGCTTAACCCAGTACTTC.

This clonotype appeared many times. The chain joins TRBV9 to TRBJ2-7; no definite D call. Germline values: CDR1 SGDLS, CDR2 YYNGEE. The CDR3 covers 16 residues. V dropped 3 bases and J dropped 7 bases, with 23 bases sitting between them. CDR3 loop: CASSAAPQYDLVEQYF. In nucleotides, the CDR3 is TGTGCCAGCAGCGCGGCACCCCAATACGACTTGGTGGAGCAGTACTTC.

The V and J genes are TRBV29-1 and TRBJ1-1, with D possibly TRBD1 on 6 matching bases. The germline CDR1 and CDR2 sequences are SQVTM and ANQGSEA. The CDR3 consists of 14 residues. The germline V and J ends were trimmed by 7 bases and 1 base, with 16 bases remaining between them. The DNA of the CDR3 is TGCAGCGCCCGAAGGGCAGGGGCGAACACTGAAGCTTTCTTT. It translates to CSARRAGANTEAFF.

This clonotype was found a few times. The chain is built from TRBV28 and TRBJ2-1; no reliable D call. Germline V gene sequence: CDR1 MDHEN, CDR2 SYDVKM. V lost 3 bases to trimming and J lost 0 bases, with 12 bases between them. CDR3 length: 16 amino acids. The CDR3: CASSFLGRGSYNEQFF. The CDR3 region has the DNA TGTGCCAGCAGTTTTTTGGGTCGTGGCTCCTACAATGAGCAGTTCTTC.

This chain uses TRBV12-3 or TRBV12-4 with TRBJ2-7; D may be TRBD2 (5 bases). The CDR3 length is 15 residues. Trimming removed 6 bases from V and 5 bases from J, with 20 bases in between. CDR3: CASSPWGGRTNEQYF. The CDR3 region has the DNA TGTGCCAGCAGCCCTTGGGGTGGGAGAACCAACGAGCAGTACTTC.

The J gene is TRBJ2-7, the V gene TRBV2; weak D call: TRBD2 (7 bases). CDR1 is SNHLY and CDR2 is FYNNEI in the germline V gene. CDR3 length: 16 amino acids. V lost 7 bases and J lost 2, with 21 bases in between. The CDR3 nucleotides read TGTGCCAGCACCCAGGGGAGGCAGCGGGAAGCCTACGAGCAGTACTTC. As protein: CASTQGRQREAYEQYF.

CDR3 sequence reads: CASSPDRGTYEQYF. The CDR3 DNA reads TGTGCCAGCTCACCGGACAGGGGCACCTACGAGCAGTACTTC. The chain is built from TRBV18 and TRBJ2-7; 9 bases map to TRBD1. The CDR3 is 14 amino acids. Unmatched junction bases numbered 2, after V lost 3 bases and J lost 2 bases. Germline V gene lookup returns CDR1 KGHSH and CDR2 LQKENI.

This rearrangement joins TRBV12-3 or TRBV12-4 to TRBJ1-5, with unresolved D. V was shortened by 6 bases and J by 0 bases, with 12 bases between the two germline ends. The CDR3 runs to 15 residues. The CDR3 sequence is CASSPTLNSNQPQHF. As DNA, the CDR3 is TGTGCCAGCAGCCCGACACTAAATAGCAATCAGCCCCAGCATTTT.

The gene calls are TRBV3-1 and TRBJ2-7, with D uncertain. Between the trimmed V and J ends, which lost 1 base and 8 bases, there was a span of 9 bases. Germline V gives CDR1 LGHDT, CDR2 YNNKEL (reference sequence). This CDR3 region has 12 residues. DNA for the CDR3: TGTGCCAGCAGCCAAGTCCCAGAAAAGCAGTACTTC. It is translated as CASSQVPEKQYF.

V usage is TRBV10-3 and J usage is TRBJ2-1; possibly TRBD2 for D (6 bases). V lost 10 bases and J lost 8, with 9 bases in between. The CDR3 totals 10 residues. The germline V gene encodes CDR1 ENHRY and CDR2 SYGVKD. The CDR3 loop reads CATREYEQFF. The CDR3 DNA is TGTGCCACACGGGAGTATGAGCAGTTCTTC.

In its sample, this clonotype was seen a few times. CDR3 nucleotide sequence: TGCAGTGCTATACAATCTAGCGGCTCCTACAATGAGCAGTTCTTC. It encodes CSAIQSSGSYNEQFF. The V gene is TRBV20-1, the J gene TRBJ2-1; TRBD2 agrees at 7 bases. From germline, CDR1 is DFQATT and CDR2 SNEGSKA (reference sequence). J gave up 0 bases and V 4 bases, and 6 bases lay outside the gene matches. The CDR3 is 15 residues long.

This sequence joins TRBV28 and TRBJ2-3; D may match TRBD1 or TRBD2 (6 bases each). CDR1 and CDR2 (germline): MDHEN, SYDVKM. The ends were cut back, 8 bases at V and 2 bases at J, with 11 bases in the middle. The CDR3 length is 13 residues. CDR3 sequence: CASGGGNTDTQYF. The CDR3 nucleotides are TGTGCCAGCGGAGGGGGGAACACAGATACGCAGTATTTT.

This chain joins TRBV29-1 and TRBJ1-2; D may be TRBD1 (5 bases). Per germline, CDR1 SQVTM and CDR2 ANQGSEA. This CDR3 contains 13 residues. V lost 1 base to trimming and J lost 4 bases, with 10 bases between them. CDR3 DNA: TGCAGCGTTGAAGGGCGGGGCGGCTATGGCTACACCTTC. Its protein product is CSVEGRGGYGYTF.

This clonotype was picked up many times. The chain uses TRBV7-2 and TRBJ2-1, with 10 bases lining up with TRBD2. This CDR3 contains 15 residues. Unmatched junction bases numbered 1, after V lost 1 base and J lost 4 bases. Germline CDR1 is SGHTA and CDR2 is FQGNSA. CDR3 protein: CASSLVGLAYNEQFF. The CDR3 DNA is TGTGCCAGCAGCTTAGTGGGACTAGCGTACAATGAGCAGTTCTTC.

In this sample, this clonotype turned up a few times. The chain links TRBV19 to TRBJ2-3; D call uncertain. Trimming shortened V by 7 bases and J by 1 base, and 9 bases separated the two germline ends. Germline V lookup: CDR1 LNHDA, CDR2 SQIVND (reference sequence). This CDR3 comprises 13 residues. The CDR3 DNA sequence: TGTGCCAGTACCCTTGGAGGCACAGATACGCAGTATTTT. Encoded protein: CASTLGGTDTQYF. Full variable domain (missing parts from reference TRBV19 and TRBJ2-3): DGGITQSPKYLFRKEGQNVTLSCEQNLNHDAMYWYRQDPGQGLRLIYYSQIVNDFQKGDIAEGYSVSREKKESFPLTVTSAQKNPTAFYLCASTLGGTDTQYFGPGTRLTVL.

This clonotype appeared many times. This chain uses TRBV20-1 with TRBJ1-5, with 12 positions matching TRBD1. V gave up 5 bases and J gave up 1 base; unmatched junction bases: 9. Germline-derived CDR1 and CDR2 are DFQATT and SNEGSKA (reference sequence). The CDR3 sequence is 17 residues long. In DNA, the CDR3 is TGCAGTGCTCAATACCCGGGACAGGGGGCAAGCAATCAGCCCCAGCATTTT. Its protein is CSAQYPGQGASNQPQHF.

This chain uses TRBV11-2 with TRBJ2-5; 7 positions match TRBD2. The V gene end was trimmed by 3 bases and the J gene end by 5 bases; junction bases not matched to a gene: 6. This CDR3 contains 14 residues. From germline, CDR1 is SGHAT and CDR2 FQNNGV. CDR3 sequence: CASSLSGGVETQYF. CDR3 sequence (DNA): TGTGCCAGCAGCTTGTCGGGAGGAGTGGAGACCCAGTACTTC.

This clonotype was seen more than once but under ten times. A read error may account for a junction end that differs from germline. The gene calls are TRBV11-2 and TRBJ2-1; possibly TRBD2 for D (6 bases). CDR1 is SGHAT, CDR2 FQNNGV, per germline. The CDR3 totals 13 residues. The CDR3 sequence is CVSSKGLHNEQFF. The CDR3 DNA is TGTGTCAGCAGCAAGGGACTCCACAATGAGCAGTTCTTC.

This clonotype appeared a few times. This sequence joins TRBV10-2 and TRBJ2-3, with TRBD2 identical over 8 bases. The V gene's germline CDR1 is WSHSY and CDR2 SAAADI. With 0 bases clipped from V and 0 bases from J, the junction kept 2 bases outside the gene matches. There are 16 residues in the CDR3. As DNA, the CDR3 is TGCGCCAGCAGTGAGTCCGCGGGAGGCAGCACAGATACGCAGTATTTT. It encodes CASSESAGGSTDTQYF.

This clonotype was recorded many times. CDR3 nucleotides: TGCAGCGAGCTGGGACAGGGCACCTACAATGAGCAGTTCTTC. This translates into CSELGQGTYNEQFF. This chain links TRBV29-1 with TRBJ2-1, with 9 bases identical to TRBD1. V shed 7 bases, J shed 2 bases, and the junction held 6 bases outside the gene matches. The germline V gene encodes CDR1 SQVTM and CDR2 ANQGSEA. The CDR3 sequence is 14 residues long.

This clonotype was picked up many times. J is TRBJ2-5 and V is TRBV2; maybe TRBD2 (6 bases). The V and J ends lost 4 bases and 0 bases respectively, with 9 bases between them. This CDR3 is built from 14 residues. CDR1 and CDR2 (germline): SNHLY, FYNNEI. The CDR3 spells CASSVAGYQETQYF. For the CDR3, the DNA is TGTGCCAGCAGTGTGGCGGGGTACCAAGAGACCCAGTACTTC.

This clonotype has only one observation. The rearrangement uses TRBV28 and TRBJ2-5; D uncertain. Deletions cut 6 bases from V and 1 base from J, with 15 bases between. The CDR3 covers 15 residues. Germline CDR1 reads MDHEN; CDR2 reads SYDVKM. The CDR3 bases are TGTGCCAGCAGGGATCGTCCAAGGCCCCAAGAGACCCAGTACTTC. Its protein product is CASRDRPRPQETQYF.

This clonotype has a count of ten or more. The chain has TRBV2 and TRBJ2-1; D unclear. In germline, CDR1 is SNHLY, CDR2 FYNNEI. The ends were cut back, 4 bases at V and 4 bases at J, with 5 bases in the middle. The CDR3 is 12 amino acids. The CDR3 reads CASSVGYNEQFF. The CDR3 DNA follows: TGTGCCAGCAGTGTTGGTTACAATGAGCAGTTCTTC. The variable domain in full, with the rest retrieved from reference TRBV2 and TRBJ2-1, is EPEVTQTPSHQVTQMGQEVILRCVPISNHLYFYWYRQILGQKVEFLVSFYNNEISEKSEIFDDQFSVERPDGSNFTLKIRSTKLEDSAMYFCASSVGYNEQFFGPGTRLTVL.

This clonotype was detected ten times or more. In DNA form, the CDR3 reads TGTGCCAGCAGCCAATCCCGGGTTGGCTACACCTTC. This translates into CASSQSRVGYTF. The chain uses TRBV16 and TRBJ1-2, with D hard to call. The germline CDR1 and CDR2 sequences are KGHSY and FQNENV. The CDR3 is made up of 12 amino acids. V was trimmed by 0 bases and J by 7 bases, leaving 6 bases between them.